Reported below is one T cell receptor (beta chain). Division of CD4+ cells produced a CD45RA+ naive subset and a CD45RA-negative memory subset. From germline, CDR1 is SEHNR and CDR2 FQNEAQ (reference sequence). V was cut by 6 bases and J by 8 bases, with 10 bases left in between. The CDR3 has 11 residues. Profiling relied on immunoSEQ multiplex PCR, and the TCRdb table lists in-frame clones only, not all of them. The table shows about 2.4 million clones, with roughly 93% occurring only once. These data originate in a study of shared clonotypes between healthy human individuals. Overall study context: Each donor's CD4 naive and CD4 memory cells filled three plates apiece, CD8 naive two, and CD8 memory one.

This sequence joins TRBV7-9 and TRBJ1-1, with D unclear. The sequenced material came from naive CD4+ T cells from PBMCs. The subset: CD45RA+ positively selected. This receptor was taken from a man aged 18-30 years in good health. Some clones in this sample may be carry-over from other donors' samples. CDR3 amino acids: CASRQDGEAFF. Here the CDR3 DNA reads TGTGCCAGCAGACAAGACGGAGAAGCTTTCTTT.